A selection of T cell receptor beta chains follows, all from one sample in a study of T cells after posttransplantation cyclophosphamide. Produced via immunoSEQ multiplex PCR; TCRdb's table is partial and in-frame only. Of 25,000 to 35,000 clones in the sample, around nine tenths are singletons; the top ten hold 15%. The sample was PBMCs. The receptors were sampled from a middle-aged woman with a blood cancer, CMV-positive, and with a related stem cell donor. The CDR3 runs from the conserved cysteine through the conserved F or W. A D gene is named only where the DNA matches it firmly. For some rows the clone size is stated as once, few or many, or as a class when expanded; others skip it.

V gene: TRBV19; D gene: TRBD1; J gene: TRBJ1-1; clone size: -; CDR3 protein: CASRVGQENTEAFF; CDR3 DNA: TGTGCCAGTAGGGTCGGACAGGAGAACACTGAAGCTTTCTTT
V gene: TRBV7-6; D gene: TRBD1; J gene: TRBJ1-3; clone size: -; CDR3 protein: CASSLVGDRAIGTIYF; CDR3 DNA: TGTGCCAGCAGCTTAGTTGGGGACAGGGCAATCGGCACCATATATTTT
V gene: TRBV4-1; D gene: TRBD1; J gene: TRBJ2-3; clone size: -; CDR3 protein: CASSQEIGTGTTDTQYF; CDR3 DNA: TGCGCCAGCAGCCAAGAGATAGGGACAGGGACCACAGATACGCAGTATTTT
V gene: TRBV15; D gene: -; J gene: TRBJ2-7; clone size: -; CDR3 protein: CATSTTGRSYEQYF; CDR3 DNA: TGTGCCACCAGCACAACAGGGAGATCCTACGAGCAGTACTTC
V gene: TRBV7-9; D gene: TRBD1; J gene: TRBJ2-5; clone size: -; CDR3 protein: CASSSRGTDQETQYF; CDR3 DNA: TGTGCCAGCAGCTCGAGGGGGACAGACCAAGAGACCCAGTACTTC
V gene: TRBV7-9; D gene: TRBD2; J gene: TRBJ2-1; clone size: -; CDR3 protein: CASSSAAGGSSYNEQFF; CDR3 DNA: TGTGCCAGCAGCTCCGCAGCGGGGGGGAGCTCCTACAATGAGCAGTTCTTC
V gene: TRBV6-5; D gene: TRBD1; J gene: TRBJ1-5; clone size: -; CDR3 protein: CASRPQGYGNQPQHF; CDR3 DNA: TGTGCCAGCAGACCACAGGGGTATGGCAATCAGCCCCAGCATTTT
V gene: TRBV9; D gene: -; J gene: TRBJ1-5; clone size: -; CDR3 protein: CASSVDGTMGQPQHF; CDR3 DNA: TGTGCCAGCAGCGTAGATGGGACTATGGGGCAGCCCCAGCATTTT
V gene: TRBV5-1; D gene: -; J gene: TRBJ2-5; clone size: -; CDR3 protein: CASSLEETQYF; CDR3 DNA: TGCGCCAGCAGCTTAGAGGAGACCCAGTACTTC
V gene: TRBV6-5; D gene: TRBD1; J gene: TRBJ1-4; clone size: -; CDR3 protein: CASSPQGRGEKLFF; CDR3 DNA: TGTGCCAGCAGTCCACAGGGGAGAGGGGAAAAACTGTTTTTT
V gene: TRBV7-9; D gene: -; J gene: TRBJ1-1; clone size: -; CDR3 protein: CASSLGSETEAFF; CDR3 DNA: TGTGCCAGCAGCTTAGGGTCTGAGACTGAAGCTTTCTTT
V gene: TRBV19; D gene: -; J gene: TRBJ2-7; clone size: -; CDR3 protein: CASSIFAGESYEQYF; CDR3 DNA: TGTGCCAGTAGTATTTTCGCAGGGGAAAGCTACGAGCAGTACTTC
V gene: TRBV28; D gene: -; J gene: TRBJ2-5; clone size: -; CDR3 protein: CASSFGAGAQETQYF; CDR3 DNA: TGTGCCAGCAGTTTTGGGGCAGGGGCCCAAGAGACCCAGTACTTC
V gene: TRBV7-2; D gene: -; J gene: TRBJ1-3; clone size: -; CDR3 protein: CASSSPGAAGNTIYF; CDR3 DNA: TGTGCCAGCAGCTCTCCAGGGGCGGCTGGAAACACCATATATTTT
V gene: TRBV19; D gene: TRBD2; J gene: TRBJ2-3; clone size: -; CDR3 protein: CASRSGAGDTQYF; CDR3 DNA: TGTGCCAGTCGTAGCGGGGCGGGAGATACGCAGTATTTT
V gene: TRBV15; D gene: -; J gene: TRBJ2-2; clone size: -; CDR3 protein: CATSRTRGVGELFF; CDR3 DNA: TGTGCCACCAGCAGGACTAGGGGAGTCGGGGAGCTGTTTTTT
V gene: TRBV9; D gene: -; J gene: TRBJ2-3; clone size: -; CDR3 protein: CASSAAWRGREADTQYF; CDR3 DNA: TGTGCCAGCAGCGCTGCATGGAGGGGGCGAGAGGCAGATACGCAGTATTTT
V gene: TRBV7-3; D gene: TRBD2; J gene: TRBJ2-1; clone size: -; CDR3 protein: CASSLSGGALGEQFF; CDR3 DNA: TGTGCCAGCAGCCTTAGCGGGGGGGCCTTGGGGGAGCAGTTCTTC
V gene: TRBV9; D gene: -; J gene: TRBJ2-7; clone size: -; CDR3 protein: CASSARGRQDEQYF; CDR3 DNA: TGTGCCAGCAGCGCCCGAGGGAGACAGGACGAGCAGTACTTC
V gene: TRBV14; D gene: -; J gene: TRBJ2-3; clone size: -; CDR3 protein: CASSLGTPSTDTQYF; CDR3 DNA: TGTGCCAGCAGCCTTGGGACACCTAGCACAGATACGCAGTATTTT
V gene: TRBV6-4; D gene: TRBD1; J gene: TRBJ2-3; clone size: -; CDR3 protein: CASSDSSQGADTQYF; CDR3 DNA: TGTGCCAGCAGTGACTCGAGCCAGGGGGCGGATACGCAGTATTTT
V gene: TRBV6-5; D gene: TRBD1; J gene: TRBJ1-1; clone size: -; CDR3 protein: CASSSWDSSTEAFF; CDR3 DNA: TGTGCCAGCAGTTCCTGGGACAGCTCCACTGAAGCTTTCTTT
V gene: TRBV7-9; D gene: TRBD2; J gene: TRBJ2-7; clone size: few; CDR3 protein: CASRGGKEADF; CDR3 DNA: TGTGCCAGCAGGGGGGGGAAGGAGGCCGACTTC
V gene: TRBV7-9; D gene: -; J gene: TRBJ1-2; clone size: -; CDR3 protein: CASSSGIYLGYTF; CDR3 DNA: TGTGCCAGCAGCTCAGGGATTTACCTAGGCTACACCTTC